Listed below are T cell receptor beta chains from one sample, sequenced in a study of T cell repertoires in cytomegalovirus infection. These receptors are not linked to any known antigen. Each CDR3 protein gets one entry after TCRdb re-called the reads with MiXCR. The data show roughly 920,000 distinct CDR3 sequences, more than 25% seen once. Sequencing was performed on cultured CD8+ T cells from PBMCs, taken from culture after CMV antigen stimulation. The receptors shown here come from a human donor in good health (CMV status not recorded). Some clones in this sample may be carry-over from other donors' samples. The CDR3 runs from the conserved cysteine through the conserved F or W. D genes are given only for firm matches. Some rows mark clone size as missing; the rest say once, few, many or name a class of expanded clone.

v_call,j_call,clone_size,d_call,cdr3_nt,cdr3_aa
TRBV12-3/TRBV12-4,TRBJ2-5,.,.,TGTGCCAGCAACCCCACCCAAGAGACCCAGTACTTC,CASNPTQETQYF
TRBV19,TRBJ1-3,.,TRBD1,TGTGCCAGTAGTTTCGGAGGGACAGCCGGAAACACCATATATTTT,CASSFGGTAGNTIYF
TRBV24-1,TRBJ2-1,.,TRBD2,TGTGCCACCAGTGGGGCTAGCGGGGGCGCGAGCTCCTACAATGAGCAGTTCTTC,CATSGASGGASSYNEQFF
TRBV27,TRBJ1-4,.,.,TGTGCCAGCAGTCCCATCCCGGGAGTCGGTAATGAAAAACTGTTTTTT,CASSPIPGVGNEKLFF
TRBV25-1,TRBJ1-2,.,TRBD1,TGTGCCAGCAGTGAACCCGGCAGACAGGGCGATGGCTACACCTTC,CASSEPGRQGDGYTF
TRBV19,TRBJ1-2,.,.,TGTGCCAGTAGTATTCTCTCCGGACGAAGATGGGCGGACTATGGCTACACCTTC,CASSILSGRRWADYGYTF
TRBV7-6,TRBJ2-1,many,TRBD2,TGTGCCAGCAGCTTAGAAAGCGGGGGGGCTATCTACAATGAGCAGTTCTTC,CASSLESGGAIYNEQFF
TRBV7-3,TRBJ1-2,.,.,TGTGCCAGCAGCTTAGTGGGGTTAGAGGATGGCTACACCTTC,CASSLVGLEDGYTF
TRBV7-9,TRBJ2-7,.,TRBD2,TGTGCCAGCAGCTTGCCGGGACTAGCTGGCGAGCAGTACTTC,CASSLPGLAGEQYF
TRBV20-1,TRBJ1-2,many,.,TGCAGTGAACAGGACATTAACTATGGCTACACCTTC,CSEQDINYGYTF
TRBV25-1,TRBJ2-1,.,TRBD1,TGTGCCAGCAGTGATCCCGACAGGGGGATCCCCAATGAGCAGTTCTTC,CASSDPDRGIPNEQFF
TRBV27,TRBJ1-1,.,.,TGTGCCAGCAGTTGGGTGACAGGGAACACTGAAGCTTTCTTT,CASSWVTGNTEAFF
TRBV6-5,TRBJ1-1,few,.,TGTGCCAGCAGTTACGTGGTTGGAACTGAAGCTTTCTTT,CASSYVVGTEAFF
TRBV24-1,TRBJ1-5,.,.,TGTGCCACCGGTGAGCAGACAGGTAATCAGCCCCAGCATTTT,CATGEQTGNQPQHF
TRBV6-5,TRBJ1-1,.,.,TGTGCCAGCAGTTACTCGAGAGGGATGGGTGAAGCTTTCTTT,CASSYSRGMGEAFF
TRBV12-3/TRBV12-4,TRBJ2-5,few,TRBD2,TGTGCCAGCAGTGGGACTAGCGGGGACGAGACCCAGTACTTC,CASSGTSGDETQYF
TRBV6-2/TRBV6-3,TRBJ2-2,.,TRBD1,TGTGCCAGCAGTTACTCCGGGACAGGGGTCATCGCCGGGGAGCTGTTTTTT,CASSYSGTGVIAGELFF
TRBV6-2/TRBV6-3,TRBJ2-7,.,TRBD2,TGTGCCAGCAGTGCACCCACTAGCGTGAGCTCCTACGAGCAGTACTTC,CASSAPTSVSSYEQYF
TRBV28,TRBJ2-1,.,TRBD2,TGTGCCAGGAAGCCGGGAGGGGGTCGTTACAGCTACAATGAGCAGTTCTTC,CARKPGGGRYSYNEQFF
TRBV6-1,TRBJ1-4,few,.,TGTGCCAGCAGTGACCCGGAAGAACAAACTAATGAAAAACTGTTTTTT,CASSDPEEQTNEKLFF
TRBV10-3,TRBJ1-1,few,.,TGTGCCATCAGTGCATTGACAGAGTTGAACACTGAAGCTTTCTTT,CAISALTELNTEAFF
TRBV7-2,TRBJ2-1,.,.,TGTGCCAGCATCCCAGAGGGATACAATGAGCAGTTCTTC,CASIPEGYNEQFF
TRBV12-3/TRBV12-4,TRBJ2-3,.,TRBD1,TGTGCCAGCAGGGGACAGCCTAGCACAGATACGCAGTATTTT,CASRGQPSTDTQYF
TRBV19,TRBJ1-1,.,.,TGTGCCAGTAGTATGAAGAGGAGGGAAACTGAAGCTTTCTTT,CASSMKRRETEAFF
TRBV27,TRBJ1-6,few,.,TGTGCCAGCACCACAATTGGGTCCGACGTTAATTCACCCCTCCACTTT,CASTTIGSDVNSPLHF
TRBV7-9,TRBJ1-4,.,.,TGTGCCAGCAGCCTCCGGGACAACATCCTCGCAACTAATGAAAAACTGTTTTTT,CASSLRDNILATNEKLFF
TRBV6-5,TRBJ2-3,.,.,TGTGCCAGCAGTCGACTTTTACATTCCACAGATACGCAGTATTTT,CASSRLLHSTDTQYF
TRBV4-1,TRBJ1-1,few,.,TGCGCCAGCAGCCAAGGAGGCCTTGGGCCTTTCTTT,CASSQGGLGPFF
TRBV29-1,TRBJ2-2,few,.,TGCAGCGTTTACGTCCAAGGGAACACCGGGGAGCTGTTTTTT,CSVYVQGNTGELFF
TRBV2,TRBJ1-2,.,.,TGTGCCTTACTCGGGGTCGCTAACTATGGCTACACCTTC,CALLGVANYGYTF
TRBV7-6,TRBJ2-5,.,TRBD2,TGTGCCAGCAGACCTTTCGGGGGGGATCAAGAGACCCAGTACTTC,CASRPFGGDQETQYF
TRBV19,TRBJ1-6,few,.,TGTGCCAGTAGTACACGGGACTGGATGAATTCACCCCTCCACTTT,CASSTRDWMNSPLHF
TRBV12-5,TRBJ2-6,.,.,TGTGCTAGTGGTTTGGTAGGGGGGCGTCCCACCTCTGGGGCCAACGTCCTGACTTTC,CASGLVGGRPTSGANVLTF
TRBV6-1,TRBJ2-2,few,.,TGTGCCAGCCCTATACCCGACACCGGGGAGCTGTTTTTT,CASPIPDTGELFF
TRBV7-6,TRBJ1-2,many,TRBD1,TGTGCCAGCAGCCCCGGACAGGGGGTGCAAACCTTC,CASSPGQGVQTF
TRBV7-8,TRBJ1-1,many,TRBD1,TGTGCCAGCAGTTGGAACAGGGGGCGGAAGGACACTGAAGCTTTCTTT,CASSWNRGRKDTEAFF
TRBV6-2/TRBV6-3,TRBJ1-5,.,.,TGTGCCAGCAGTTACTGGAGTCAGGAGAATCAGCCCCAGCATTTT,CASSYWSQENQPQHF
TRBV19,TRBJ1-5,.,.,TGTGCCAGCATGGACCGCGACTATAGCAATCAGCCCCAGCATTTT,CASMDRDYSNQPQHF
TRBV20-1,TRBJ2-3,.,.,TGCAGTGCTAGTGAGGGGCAGTTTAGCACAGATACGCAGTATTTT,CSASEGQFSTDTQYF
TRBV6-2/TRBV6-3,TRBJ2-1,.,TRBD1,TGTGCCAGCATCTCTGACAGGGATTACTACAATGAGCAGTTCTTC,CASISDRDYYNEQFF
TRBV7-9,TRBJ2-1,few,TRBD2,TGTGCCAGCAGCTTAGAATTGGCGGGGGGGCCTCATGAGCAGTTCTTC,CASSLELAGGPHEQFF
TRBV27,TRBJ2-1,.,TRBD2,TGTGCCAGTCAAGCGGGGGGCGTGAATGAGCAGTTCTTC,CASQAGGVNEQFF
TRBV20-1,TRBJ1-1,.,.,TGCAGTGCCCCTCGGGGGGGAACGGCTTTCTTT,CSAPRGGTAFF
TRBV10-3,TRBJ2-3,few,.,TGTGCCATCAGTCCGGGACTTGGTACAGATACGCAGTATTTT,CAISPGLGTDTQYF
TRBV3-1,TRBJ2-7,.,TRBD1,TGTGCCAGCAGCCAAGGGACAGGGGACGAGCAGTACTTC,CASSQGTGDEQYF
TRBV12-3/TRBV12-4,TRBJ1-2,many,.,TGTGCCAGCAGTTTCCTCCTAAGGGGTGGTTCCGATGGCTACACCTTC,CASSFLLRGGSDGYTF
TRBV6-1,TRBJ2-1,many,.,TGTGCCAGCAGGAACGGGAATGAGCAGTTCTTC,CASRNGNEQFF
TRBV7-2,TRBJ2-1,.,TRBD2,TGTGCCAGCAGCTTAAACTTAGCGGGGGGGAGGTTTTATAATGAGCAGTTCTTC,CASSLNLAGGRFYNEQFF
TRBV27,TRBJ1-1,many,.,TGTGCCAGTAGTTTCGGACAGCTGAACACTGAAGCTTTCTTT,CASSFGQLNTEAFF
TRBV15,TRBJ2-3,.,.,TGTGCCACCAGCGGACGAAAGCGGGCCGCCACAGATACGCAGTATTTT,CATSGRKRAATDTQYF
TRBV27,TRBJ2-4,.,TRBD2,TGTGCCAGCAATGCTGGGGGGAGGGAAAACATTCAGTACTTC,CASNAGGRENIQYF
TRBV5-1,TRBJ1-1,.,TRBD1,TGCGCCAGCAGCTTGGCCTGGCAGGGGGAGAACACTGAAGCTTTCTTT,CASSLAWQGENTEAFF
TRBV20-1,TRBJ1-4,few,.,TGCAGTGCTGATACAGGGAACACTAATGAAAAACTGTTTTTT,CSADTGNTNEKLFF
TRBV28,TRBJ1-1,few,.,TGTGCCAGCAGCTTCCCGGGGGTCGGCTTGAACACTGAAGCTTTCTTT,CASSFPGVGLNTEAFF